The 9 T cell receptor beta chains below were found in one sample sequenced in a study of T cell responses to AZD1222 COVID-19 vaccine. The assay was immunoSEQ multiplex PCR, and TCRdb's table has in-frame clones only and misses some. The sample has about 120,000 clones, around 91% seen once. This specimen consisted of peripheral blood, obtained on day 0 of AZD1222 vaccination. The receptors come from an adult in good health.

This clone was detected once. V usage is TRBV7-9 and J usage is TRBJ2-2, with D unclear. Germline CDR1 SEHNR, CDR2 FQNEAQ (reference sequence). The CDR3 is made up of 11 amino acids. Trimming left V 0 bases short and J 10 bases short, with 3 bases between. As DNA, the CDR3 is TGTGCCAGCAGCTTAGCCTTGGAGCTGTTTTTT. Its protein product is CASSLALELFF.

The CDR3 DNA follows: TGTGCCAGCAGCTTAGATGGGACAGCCAACTATGGCTACACCTTC. Its protein is CASSLDGTANYGYTF. This sequence joins TRBV7-9 and TRBJ1-2; 7 bases are a match to TRBD1. From germline, CDR1 is SEHNR and CDR2 FQNEAQ (reference sequence). V dropped 1 base and J dropped 2; count of bases not matched to a gene: 4. The CDR3 totals 15 residues.

The CDR3 spells CASSQDKASSYNSPLHF. The CDR3 DNA sequence: TGTGCCAGCAGCCAAGATAAGGCGAGCTCCTATAATTCACCCCTCCACTTT. The V and J genes are TRBV14 and TRBJ1-6; D call uncertain. The V gene's germline CDR1 is SGHDN and CDR2 FVKESK. The CDR3 spans 17 residues. Trimming removed 0 bases from V and 0 bases from J, with 9 bases in between.

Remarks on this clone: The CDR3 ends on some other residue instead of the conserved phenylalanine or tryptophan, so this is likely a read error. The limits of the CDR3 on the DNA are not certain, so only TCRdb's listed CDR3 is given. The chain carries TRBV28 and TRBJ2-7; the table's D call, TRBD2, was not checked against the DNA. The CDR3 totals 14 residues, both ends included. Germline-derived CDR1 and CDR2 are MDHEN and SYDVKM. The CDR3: CASTRQGLAGWLAL.

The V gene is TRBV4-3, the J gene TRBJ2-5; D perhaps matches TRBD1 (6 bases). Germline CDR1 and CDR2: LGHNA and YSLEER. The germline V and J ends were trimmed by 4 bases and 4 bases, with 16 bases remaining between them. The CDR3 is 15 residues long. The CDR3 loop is CASSRILVRGETQYF. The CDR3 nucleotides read TGCGCCAGCAGCCGAATACTAGTCAGGGGAGAGACCCAGTACTTC.

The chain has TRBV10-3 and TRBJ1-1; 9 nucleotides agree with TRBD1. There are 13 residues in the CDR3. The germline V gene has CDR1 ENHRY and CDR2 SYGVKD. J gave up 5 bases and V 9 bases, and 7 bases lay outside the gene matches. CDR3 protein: CAITGGAGTEAFF. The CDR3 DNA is TGTGCCATAACAGGGGGCGCAGGGACTGAAGCTTTCTTT.

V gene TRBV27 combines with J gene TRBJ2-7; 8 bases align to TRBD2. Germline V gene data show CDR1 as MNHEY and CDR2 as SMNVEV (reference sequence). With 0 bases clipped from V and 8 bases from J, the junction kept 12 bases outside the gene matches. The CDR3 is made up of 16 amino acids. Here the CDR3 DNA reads TGTGCCAGCAGTTTATCCAGTAGCGGGGCCGCTAGGAAGCAGTACTTC. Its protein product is CASSLSSSGAARKQYF.

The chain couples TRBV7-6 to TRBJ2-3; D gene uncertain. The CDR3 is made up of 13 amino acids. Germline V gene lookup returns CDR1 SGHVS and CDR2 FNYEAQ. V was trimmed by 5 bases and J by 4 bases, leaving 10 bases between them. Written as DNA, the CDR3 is TGTGCCAGCAGCAGGAACAGAGCAGATACGCAGTATTTT. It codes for CASSRNRADTQYF.

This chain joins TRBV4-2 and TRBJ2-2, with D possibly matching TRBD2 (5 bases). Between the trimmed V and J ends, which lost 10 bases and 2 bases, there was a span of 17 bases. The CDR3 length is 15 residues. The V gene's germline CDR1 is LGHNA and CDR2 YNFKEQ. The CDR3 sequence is CATLGLRGNTGELFF. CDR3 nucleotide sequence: TGTGCCACCTTAGGATTACGGGGTAACACCGGGGAGCTGTTTTTT.